One T cell receptor (beta chain) is described in this entry. The sample is drawn from a study of radiotherapy plus CTLA-4 blockade in lung cancer. The assay was immunoSEQ multiplex PCR, and TCRdb's table has in-frame clones only and misses some. The sample includes approximately 60,000 clones, around three quarters of them seen just once. The sequence was collected from a human donor with non-small cell lung cancer who had a complete response to radiotherapy plus ipilimumab. Material: peripheral blood, obtained from a patient treated with radiotherapy plus ipilimumab.

The CDR3 loop reads CASSRFNSGANVLTF. For the CDR3, the DNA is TGCGCCAGCAGCCGGTTCAACTCTGGGGCCAACGTCCTGACTTTC. This rearrangement joins TRBV4-3 to TRBJ2-6; D is unclear. The CDR3 spans 15 residues. CDR1 is LGHNA and CDR2 is YSLEER in the germline V gene. The V and J ends lost 4 bases and 0 bases respectively, with 7 bases between them.